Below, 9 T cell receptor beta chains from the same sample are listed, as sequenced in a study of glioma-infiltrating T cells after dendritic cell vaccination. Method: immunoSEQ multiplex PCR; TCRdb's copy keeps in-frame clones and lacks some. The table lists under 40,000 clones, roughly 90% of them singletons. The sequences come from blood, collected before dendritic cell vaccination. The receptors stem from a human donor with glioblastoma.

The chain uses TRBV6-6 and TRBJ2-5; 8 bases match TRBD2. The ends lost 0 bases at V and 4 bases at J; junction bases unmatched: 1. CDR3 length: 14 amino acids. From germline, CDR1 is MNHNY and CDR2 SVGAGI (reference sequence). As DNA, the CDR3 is TGTGCCAGCAGTTACTCCAGCGGGGGAGAGACCCAGTACTTC. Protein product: CASSYSSGGETQYF.

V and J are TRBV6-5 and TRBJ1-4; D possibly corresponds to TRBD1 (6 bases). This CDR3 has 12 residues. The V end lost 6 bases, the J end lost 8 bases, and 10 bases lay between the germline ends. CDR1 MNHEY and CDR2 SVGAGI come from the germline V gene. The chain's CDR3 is CASRGGGEKLFF. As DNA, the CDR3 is TGTGCCAGCAGGGGTGGGGGCGAAAAACTGTTTTTT.

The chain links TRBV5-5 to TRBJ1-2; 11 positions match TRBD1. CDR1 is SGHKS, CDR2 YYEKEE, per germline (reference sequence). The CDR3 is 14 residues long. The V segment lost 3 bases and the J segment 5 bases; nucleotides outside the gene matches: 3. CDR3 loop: CASSWDRGYYGYTF. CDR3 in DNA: TGTGCCAGCAGCTGGGACAGGGGGTATTATGGCTACACCTTC.

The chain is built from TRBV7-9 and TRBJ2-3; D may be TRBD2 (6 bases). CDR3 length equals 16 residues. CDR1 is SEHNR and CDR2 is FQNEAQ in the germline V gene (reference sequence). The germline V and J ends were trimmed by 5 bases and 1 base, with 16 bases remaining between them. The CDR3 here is CASSPPPGLRTDTQYF. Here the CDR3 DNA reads TGTGCCAGCAGCCCCCCGCCGGGACTCCGCACAGATACGCAGTATTTT.

For the CDR3, the DNA is TGTGCCAGCAGCCAACGTGGACTAGCGGGGGGTTCAGAGACCCAGTACTTC. Translated: CASSQRGLAGGSETQYF. The genes are TRBV4-2 and TRBJ2-5, with 14 bases that match TRBD2. V gave up 2 bases and J gave up 4 bases; unmatched junction bases: 6. Germline loops: CDR1 LGHNA, CDR2 YNFKEQ. The CDR3 length is 17 residues.

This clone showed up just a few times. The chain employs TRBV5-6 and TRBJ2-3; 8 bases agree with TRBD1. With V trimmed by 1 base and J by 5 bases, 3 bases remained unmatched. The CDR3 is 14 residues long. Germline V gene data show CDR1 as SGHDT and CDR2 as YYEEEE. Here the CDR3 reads CASSLQGAGDTQYF. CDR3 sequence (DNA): TGTGCCAGCAGCTTGCAGGGGGCGGGAGATACGCAGTATTTT.

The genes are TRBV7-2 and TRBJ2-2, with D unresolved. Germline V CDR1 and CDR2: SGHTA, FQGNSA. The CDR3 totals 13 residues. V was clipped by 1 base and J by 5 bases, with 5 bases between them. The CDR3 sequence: CASSLVTTGELFF. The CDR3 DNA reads TGTGCCAGCAGCTTAGTGACTACCGGGGAGCTGTTTTTT.

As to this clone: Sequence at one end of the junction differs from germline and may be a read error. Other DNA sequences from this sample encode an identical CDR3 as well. The CDR3 coding sequence is TGTGCCAGTAGCTTAGATTCAGGGGGCAATCAGCCCCAGCATTTT. This translates into CASSLDSGGNQPQHF. The gene calls are TRBV11-2 and TRBJ1-5; tentative D call: TRBD1 (6 bases). Germline V gives CDR1 SGHAT, CDR2 FQNNGV. This CDR3 comprises 15 residues.

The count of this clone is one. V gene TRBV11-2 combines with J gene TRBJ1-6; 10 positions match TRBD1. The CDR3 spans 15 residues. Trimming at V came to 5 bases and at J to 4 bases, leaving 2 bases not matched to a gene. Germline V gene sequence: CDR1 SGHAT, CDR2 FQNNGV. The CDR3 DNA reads TGTGCCAGCAGCCGACAGGGGGCGTATAATTCACCCCTCCACTTT. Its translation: CASSRQGAYNSPLHF.